This entry is about one TCR beta chain. These data originate in a study of blood T cells in healthy people across ages. Then a second PCR, running roughly 7 to 11 cycles, was carried out with a sample-barcoded 5' primer and a J-beta primer mix. TCRdb re-called the 5' RACE reads with MiXCR, one entry per CDR3 protein. The sample shows over a million distinct CDR3 sequences, around 55% of them seen only once. Germline loops: CDR1 SGHRS, CDR2 YFSETQ. Trimming shortened V by 2 bases and J by 0 bases, and 8 bases separated the two germline ends. The CDR3 loop spans 15 amino acids. The sequenced sample consisted of blood. The TCR comes from a man between 18 and 35 years old in good health. The chain couples TRBV5-1 to TRBJ2-2; no firm D call. The CDR3 sequence is CASSFGQANTGELFF. CDR3 nucleotides: TGCGCCAGCAGCTTTGGGCAGGCGAACACCGGGGAGCTGTTTTTT.